These 7 T cell receptor beta chains came from one sample sequenced in a study of OX40 agonist ivuxolimab in advanced cancers. Clones were sequenced by immunoSEQ multiplex PCR, and TCRdb holds only the in-frame ones, with some missing. This table holds about 41,000 clones, roughly 78% found once. The sample in question was CD4+ or CD8+ T cells sorted from blood, obtained in a trial of the OX40 agonist ivuxolimab. The receptors shown here come from an adult with an advanced solid tumor such as melanoma, head and neck, liver or kidney cancer.

This chain connects TRBV6-5 to TRBJ1-1; possible D gene TRBD1, 5 bases. V lost 5 bases and J lost 9, with 16 bases in between. The CDR3 runs to 13 residues. Germline V gives CDR1 MNHEY, CDR2 SVGAGI. CDR3 coding DNA: TGTGCCAGCAGTCCTCAGGGATGGGTGAAAGCTTTCTTT. It yields the protein CASSPQGWVKAFF.

The rearrangement uses TRBV27 and TRBJ2-7; the match to TRBD1 covers 7 bases. V lost 8 bases and J lost 2; bases outside the gene matches: 6. The CDR3 contains 13 residues. CDR1 MNHEY and CDR2 SMNVEV come from the germline V gene (reference sequence). CDR3 loop: CASEDRLTYEQYF. CDR3 DNA sequence: TGTGCCAGCGAGGACAGGCTTACCTACGAGCAGTACTTC.

The gene calls are TRBV5-4 and TRBJ2-1; the match to TRBD2 covers 8 bases. V shed 0 bases, J shed 13 bases, and the junction held 6 bases outside the gene matches. The CDR3 has 13 amino acids. CDR1 and CDR2 from the germline V gene are SGHNT and YYREEE (reference sequence). The CDR3 DNA reads TGTGCCAGCAGCTTGGAGCCACTAGCGGAACAGTTCTTC. Encoded protein: CASSLEPLAEQFF.

This clone appeared a few times. The chain has TRBV30 and TRBJ1-1; unclear D gene. Looked up from germline, CDR1 is GTSNPN and CDR2 is SVGIG (reference sequence). The V end lost 0 bases, the J end lost 1 base, and 6 bases lay between the germline ends. The CDR3 length is 13 residues. The CDR3 bases are TGTGCCTGGAGTGTACTGCCGAACACTGAAGCTTTCTTT. It yields the protein CAWSVLPNTEAFF.

By frequency in the sample, this clone is medium-sized. CDR3 bases: TGTGCCAGCAGCTACAGATCAGGGACCGGGAACGAGCAGTACTTC. Amino acids: CASSYRSGTGNEQYF. The V gene is TRBV5-6, the J gene TRBJ2-7; D is tentatively TRBD1 or TRBD2 (5 bases each). V was shortened by 3 bases and J by 5 bases, with 18 bases between the two germline ends. From germline, CDR1 is SGHDT and CDR2 YYEEEE. The CDR3 has 15 amino acids.

The rearrangement joins TRBV7-3 to TRBJ2-3, with D perhaps matching TRBD2 (6 bases). CDR1 and CDR2 from the germline V gene are SGHTA and FQGTGA. Deletions cut 1 base from V and 5 bases from J, with 13 bases between. This CDR3 has 15 residues. The CDR3: CASSLNQAGGDTQYF. DNA for the CDR3: TGTGCCAGCAGCTTAAACCAAGCCGGGGGAGATACGCAGTATTTT.

V usage is TRBV7-3 and J usage is TRBJ1-2; D is uncertain. The V gene's germline CDR1 is SGHTA and CDR2 FQGTGA. This CDR3 spans 13 amino acids. The ends were cut back, 8 bases at V and 2 bases at J, with 12 bases in the middle. The CDR3 loop reads CASGLGGNYGYTF. The CDR3 DNA reads TGTGCCAGCGGGTTAGGAGGGAACTATGGCTACACCTTC. Together with reference TRBV7-3 and TRBJ1-2, the CDR3 gives the full variable domain: GAGVSQTPSNKVTEKGKYVELRCDPISGHTALYWYRQSLGQGPEFLIYFQGTGAADDSGLPNDRFFAVRPEGSVSTLKIQRTERGDSAVYLCASGLGGNYGYTFGSGTRLTVV.